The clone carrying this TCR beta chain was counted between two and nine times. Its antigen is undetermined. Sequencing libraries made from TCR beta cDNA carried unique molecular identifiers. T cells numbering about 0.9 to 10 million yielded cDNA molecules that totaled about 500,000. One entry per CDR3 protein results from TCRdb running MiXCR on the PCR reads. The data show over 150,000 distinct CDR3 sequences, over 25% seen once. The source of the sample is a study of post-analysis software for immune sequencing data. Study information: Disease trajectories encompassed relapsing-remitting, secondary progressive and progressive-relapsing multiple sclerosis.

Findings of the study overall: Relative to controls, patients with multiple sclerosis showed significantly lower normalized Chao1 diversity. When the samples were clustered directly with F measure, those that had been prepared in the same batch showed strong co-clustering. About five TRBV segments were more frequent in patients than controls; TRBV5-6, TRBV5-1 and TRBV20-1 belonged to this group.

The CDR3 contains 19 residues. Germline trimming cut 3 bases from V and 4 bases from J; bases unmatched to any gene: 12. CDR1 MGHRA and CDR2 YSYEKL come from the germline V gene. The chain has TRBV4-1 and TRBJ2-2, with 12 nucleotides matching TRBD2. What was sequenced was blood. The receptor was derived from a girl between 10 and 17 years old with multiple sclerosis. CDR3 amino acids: CASSHETSGSNAGTGELFF. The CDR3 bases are TGCGCCAGCAGCCACGAGACTAGCGGGAGTAACGCGGGCACCGGGGAGCTGTTTTTT.